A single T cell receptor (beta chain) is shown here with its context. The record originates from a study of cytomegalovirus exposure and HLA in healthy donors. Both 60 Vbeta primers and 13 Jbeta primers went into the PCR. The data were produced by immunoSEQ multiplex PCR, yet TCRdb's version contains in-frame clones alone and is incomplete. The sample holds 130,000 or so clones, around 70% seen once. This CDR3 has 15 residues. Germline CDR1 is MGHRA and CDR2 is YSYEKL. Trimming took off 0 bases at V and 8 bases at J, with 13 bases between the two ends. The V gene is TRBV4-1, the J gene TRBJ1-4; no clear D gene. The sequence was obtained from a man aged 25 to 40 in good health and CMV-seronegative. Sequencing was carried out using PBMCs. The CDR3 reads CASSQDEPFGEKLFF. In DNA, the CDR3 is TGCGCCAGCAGCCAAGACGAACCCTTCGGGGAAAAACTGTTTTTT.